The 25 T cell receptor beta chains listed next were all sequenced from one sample in a study of cytotoxic CD8 clonotypes in ibrutinib-treated CLL. Using immunoSEQ multiplex PCR, the repertoire was profiled, and TCRdb retains in-frame clones only, with some absent. There are about 300,000 clones in the sample; roughly 76% occur only once, and about 6% lies in the top ten. Here the sequenced sample was PBMCs, taken at disease progression, from a patient treated with ibrutinib. These receptors all stem from a human donor with chronic lymphocytic leukemia.

This clone appeared a single time. The chain combines TRBV7-8 with TRBJ2-3; D is possibly TRBD2 (5 bases). Trimming shortened V by 5 bases and J by 0 bases, and 18 bases separated the two germline ends. The CDR3 is 17 residues long. The germline V gene has CDR1 SGHVS and CDR2 FQNEAQ. CDR3 sequence: CASSLMTSGFSTDTQYF. DNA for the CDR3: TGTGCCAGCAGCCTAATGACCAGCGGATTCAGCACAGATACGCAGTATTTT.

The genes are TRBV2 and TRBJ2-2; 8 nucleotides align to TRBD2. V shed 7 bases and J 5 bases; nucleotides not matched to a gene: 6. The CDR3 has 14 amino acids. Germline assignment: CDR1 SNHLY and CDR2 FYNNEI. Written as DNA, the CDR3 is TGTGCCAGCATTGCGGGAGGAAGGACCGGGGAGCTGTTTTTT. This translates into CASIAGGRTGELFF.

Here the CDR3 reads CASSLAGESDGELFF. CDR3 coding DNA: TGTGCCAGCAGCTTAGCCGGCGAAAGTGACGGGGAGCTGTTTTTT. This chain links TRBV11-3 with TRBJ2-2; D is unclear. Germline CDR1 reads SGHNT; CDR2 reads YENEEA. The CDR3 loop spans 15 amino acids. The V end was cut by 1 base, the J end by 7 bases, with 13 bases between.

This clone was counted a single time. V gene TRBV6-5 combines with J gene TRBJ2-7; weak D call: TRBD1 (5 bases). Germline-derived CDR1 and CDR2 are MNHEY and SVGAGI. V was clipped by 8 bases and J by 6 bases, with 23 bases between them. The CDR3 has 15 amino acids. DNA of the CDR3: TGTGCCAGCTCCCTATTTCAGACCCTAAGGGGCGAGCAGTACTTC. It translates to CASSLFQTLRGEQYF.

There are a few counts of this clone. Other nucleotide sequences in the sample specify the same CDR3. The chain joins TRBV28 to TRBJ2-7; 9 positions agree with TRBD1. Germline CDR1 MDHEN, CDR2 SYDVKM. V trimming: 6 bases; J trimming: 2 bases; junction bases outside the gene matches: 5. CDR3 size: 14 residues. CDR3 nucleotide sequence: TGTGCCAGCAGGTGGGACAGGGTTACCTACGAGCAGTACTTC. Its protein is CASRWDRVTYEQYF. Full variable domain (remainder filled in from reference TRBV28 and TRBJ2-7): DVKVTQSSRYLVKRTGEKVFLECVQDMDHENMFWYRQDPGLGLRLIYFSYDVKMKEKGDIPEGYSVSREKKERFSLILESASTNQTSMYLCASRWDRVTYEQYFGPGTRLTVT.

The chain employs TRBV28 and TRBJ1-2; 7 nucleotides line up with TRBD1. The CDR3 runs to 18 residues. CDR1 and CDR2 from the germline V gene are MDHEN and SYDVKM. The trim removed 4 bases at V and 1 base at J, leaving 15 bases unmatched. The CDR3 loop reads CASSSLGTAPSRNYGYTF. For the CDR3, the DNA is TGTGCCAGCAGTTCGTTAGGGACAGCACCTTCCCGTAACTATGGCTACACCTTC.

The chain combines TRBV9 with TRBJ2-1, with D unresolved. This CDR3 comprises 15 residues. With 3 bases removed from V and 2 bases from J, the gap between germline ends came to 12 bases. Germline lookup yields CDR1 SGDLS and CDR2 YYNGEE. DNA for the CDR3: TGTGCCAGCAGCGCCGGGTCGGTTACCTACAATGAGCAGTTCTTC. Protein sequence: CASSAGSVTYNEQFF.

This chain links TRBV18 with TRBJ2-1; 11 bases line up with TRBD2. CDR3 length: 14 amino acids. Looked up from germline, CDR1 is KGHSH and CDR2 is LQKENI. V lost 9 bases and J lost 2; bases outside the gene matches: 3. This CDR3 is CASDSGRAYNEQFF. The CDR3 DNA reads TGTGCCAGTGATAGCGGGAGGGCCTACAATGAGCAGTTCTTC. The complete variable domain, with remaining parts taken from reference TRBV18 and TRBJ2-1, reads NAGVMQNPRHLVRRRGQEARLRCSPMKGHSHVYWYRQLPEEGLKFMVYLQKENIIDESGMPKERFSAEFPKEGPSILRIQQVVRGDSAAYFCASDSGRAYNEQFFGPGTRLTVL.

The chain is built from TRBV2 and TRBJ1-2, with 9 bases that match TRBD1. The V and J ends lost 6 bases and 4 bases, in that order; junction bases with no gene match: 3. Germline CDR1 is SNHLY and CDR2 is FYNNEI. This CDR3 spans 13 amino acids. CDR3 in amino acids: CASRKDRGYGYTF. The CDR3 DNA reads TGTGCCAGCAGGAAGGACAGGGGCTATGGCTACACCTTC.

This rearrangement joins TRBV5-6 to TRBJ2-5; possibly TRBD1 or TRBD2 for D (5 bases each). The CDR3 is 15 amino acids. Trimming left V 2 bases short and J 4 bases short, with 15 bases between. CDR1 and CDR2 from the germline V gene are SGHDT and YYEEEE. CDR3 amino acids: CASSFGSGTIETQYF. The DNA of the CDR3 is TGTGCCAGCAGCTTCGGATCCGGGACCATAGAGACCCAGTACTTC.

The chain uses TRBV12-5 and TRBJ2-7, with 11 bases matching TRBD1. Trimming took 0 bases from V and 6 from J; bases not matched to a gene: 7. The CDR3 is 16 amino acids. CDR1 and CDR2 (germline): LGHNT, FRNRAP. The CDR3 coding sequence is TGTGCTAGTGGTTTGGTACTGGGACAGGGGGGAGGCGAGCAGTACTTC. Protein sequence: CASGLVLGQGGGEQYF.

The chain employs TRBV28 and TRBJ2-1; the D is unclear. Germline CDR1 is MDHEN and CDR2 is SYDVKM. Trimming cost V 4 bases and J 8 bases, with 12 bases left between them. This CDR3 comprises 13 residues. The CDR3 region is CASSYPPSDEQFF. The CDR3 DNA sequence: TGTGCCAGCAGTTACCCGCCATCCGATGAGCAGTTCTTC.

This clone has more than one count but fewer than ten. In nucleotides, the CDR3 is TGTGCCAGCAGAACGGGACAGGGAGCTAACTATGGCTACACCTTC. Protein: CASRTGQGANYGYTF. This rearrangement joins TRBV6-1 to TRBJ1-2, with TRBD1 matching 9 bases. Germline V lookup: CDR1 MNHNS, CDR2 SASEGT. The CDR3 contains 15 residues. Unmatched junction bases numbered 5, after V lost 6 bases and J lost 0 bases.

V is TRBV2 and J is TRBJ2-1; 11 bases fit TRBD2. The CDR3 loop spans 13 amino acids. Trimming removed 2 bases from V and 15 bases from J; junction bases left unmatched: 6. Germline V gene data show CDR1 as SNHLY and CDR2 as FYNNEI. CDR3 nucleotides: TGTGCCAGCAGTGAAAGGCTAGCGGGAGGACGGTTCTTC. It yields the protein CASSERLAGGRFF.

The V and J genes are TRBV10-1 and TRBJ2-3; D uncertain. Trimming stripped 4 bases from V and 4 bases from J, with 6 bases between. The germline V gene has CDR1 WNHNN and CDR2 SYGVQD (reference sequence). The CDR3 has 12 amino acids. CDR3 in DNA: TGCGCCAGCAGTGGCTCCTCAGATACGCAGTATTTT. This gives the protein CASSGSSDTQYF.

A few counts support this clone. V gene TRBV19 combines with J gene TRBJ2-3; D gene unclear. CDR1 LNHDA and CDR2 SQIVND come from the germline V gene (reference sequence). Trimming shortened V by 8 bases and J by 0 bases, and 6 bases separated the two germline ends. The length of the CDR3 is 12 residues. The CDR3 DNA reads as TGTGCCAGTCGCGACAGCACAGATACGCAGTATTTT. The encoded protein is CASRDSTDTQYF.

The chain uses TRBV29-1 and TRBJ1-5; D possibly corresponds to TRBD1 (6 bases). Germline CDR1 is SQVTM and CDR2 is ANQGSEA. CDR3 length equals 14 residues. V was clipped by 4 bases and J by 0 bases, with 10 bases between them. The DNA of the CDR3 is TGCAGCGTTGGAGGGGGTAATAGCAATCAGCCCCAGCATTTT. Its protein is CSVGGGNSNQPQHF. The full variable domain, its missing parts supplied by reference TRBV29-1 and TRBJ1-5, is SAVISQKPSRDICQRGTSLTIQCQVDSQVTMMFWYRQQPGQSLTLIATANQGSEATYESGFVIDKFPISRPNLTFSTLTVSNMSPEDSSIYLCSVGGGNSNQPQHFGDGTRLSIL.

This sequence joins TRBV27 and TRBJ2-1; D ambiguous. Germline V gene sequence: CDR1 MNHEY, CDR2 SMNVEV (reference sequence). This CDR3 is built from 14 residues. Trimming stripped 1 base from V and 5 bases from J, with 9 bases between. The CDR3 DNA reads as TGTGCCAGCAGTTTATTTGGCCCTAACAATGAGCAGTTCTTC. As protein: CASSLFGPNNEQFF.

V and J are TRBV25-1 and TRBJ2-2; TRBD2 agrees at 9 bases. This CDR3 region has 14 residues. Germline CDR1 is MGHDK and CDR2 is SYGVNS. V was clipped by 10 bases and J by 4 bases; unmatched bases: 7. DNA for the CDR3: TGTGCCACGGCCCAGCGGGAGGCCACCGGGGAGCTGTTTTTT. Protein: CATAQREATGELFF.

V usage is TRBV4-1 and J usage is TRBJ1-5, with D possibly being TRBD1 (5 bases). The CDR3 spans 14 residues. CDR1 MGHRA and CDR2 YSYEKL come from the germline V gene. V lost 0 bases to trimming and J lost 6 bases, with 9 bases between them. The CDR3 reads CASSQDSGPQPQHF. The CDR3, as DNA: TGCGCCAGCAGCCAAGATTCAGGGCCTCAGCCCCAGCATTTT.

The chain couples TRBV4-1 to TRBJ2-7, with unresolved D. The V gene's germline CDR1 is MGHRA and CDR2 YSYEKL. Trimming shortened V by 1 base and J by 4 bases, and 11 bases separated the two germline ends. CDR3 length equals 14 residues. The CDR3 region is CASSQAPEPYEQYF. In nucleotides, the CDR3 is TGCGCCAGCAGCCAAGCGCCGGAACCATACGAGCAGTACTTC.

The J gene is TRBJ2-1, the V gene TRBV9, with D perhaps matching TRBD2 (6 bases). The germline CDR1 and CDR2 sequences are SGDLS and YYNGEE. Trimming removed 0 bases from V and 0 bases from J, with 10 bases in between. The CDR3 runs 16 residues. The CDR3 DNA sequence: TGTGCCAGCAGCGTAGGATTTAGCGGCTCCTACAATGAGCAGTTCTTC. It translates to CASSVGFSGSYNEQFF. Looking up the rest from reference TRBV9 and TRBJ2-1 gives the full variable domain: DSGVTQTPKHLITATGQRVTLRCSPRSGDLSVYWYQQSLDQGLQFLIQYYNGEERAKGNILERFSAQQFPDLHSELNLSSLELGDSALYFCASSVGFSGSYNEQFFGPGTRLTVL.

This chain connects TRBV5-6 to TRBJ2-3; possible D gene TRBD1, 6 bases. The CDR3 covers 17 residues. Germline V gene lookup returns CDR1 SGHDT and CDR2 YYEEEE. V was pared by 4 bases and J by 0 bases, with 18 bases between. CDR3 bases: TGTGCCAGCAGCGCCGGACAGTCCAAATTTAGCACAGATACGCAGTATTTT. Protein product: CASSAGQSKFSTDTQYF.

The CDR3 DNA is TGTGCCAGCAATAAGGCTAGGAATTCACCCCTCCACTTT. Protein: CASNKARNSPLHF. The chain combines TRBV6-5 with TRBJ1-6; D is ambiguous. CDR1 is MNHEY, CDR2 SVGAGI, per germline. CDR3 length: 13 residues. Trimming cost V 7 bases and J 7 bases, with 11 bases left between them.

This clone was seen only once. The chain recombines TRBV2 with TRBJ1-1, with a possible D match to TRBD1 (5 bases). The CDR3 is 13 residues long. Germline CDR1 is SNHLY and CDR2 is FYNNEI. The ends were cut back, 11 bases at V and 5 bases at J, with 18 bases in the middle. CDR3 sequence: CAGTGLPGTEAFF. CDR3 DNA: TGTGCCGGTACCGGACTCCCAGGGACTGAAGCTTTCTTT.